This T cell receptor (beta chain) was observed in a study of cytomegalovirus exposure and HLA in healthy donors. Whole-study findings and limits: The study recorded 150 to 200 TCR beta chains that were cytomegalovirus-associated.

About this clone itself: The antigen is not known.

Germline V gene sequence: CDR1 SGHNT, CDR2 YYREEE (reference sequence). The CDR3 contains 17 residues. Trimming cost V 0 bases and J 8 bases; bases outside gene matches: 14. PCR employed 60 Vbeta and 13 Jbeta primers. The assay was immunoSEQ multiplex PCR, and TCRdb's table has in-frame clones only and misses some. This table has roughly 80,000 clones, 74% appearing once. The sample taken for sequencing was PBMCs. The V call is TRBV5-4, the J call TRBJ2-1, with 7 bases aligning to TRBD2. The clonotype was recovered from a woman between 50 and 59 years old in good health and CMV-seropositive. Here the CDR3 reads CASSLGAGLDIRDEQFF. CDR3 DNA sequence: TGTGCCAGCAGCTTGGGAGCAGGACTAGATATCCGCGATGAGCAGTTCTTC.